This is a list of T cell receptor beta chains from one sample in a study of T cell repertoires in ileal Crohn's disease. Assay: immunoSEQ multiplex PCR; the TCRdb copy retains only in-frame clones and omits some. Among about 7,400 clones, about 70% were seen once, and the ten largest hold roughly 7%. Specimen: ileal tissue. These receptors originate from an adult with Crohn's disease. Both conserved end residues are part of each CDR3. A D gene is named only where the DNA matches it firmly. Size values are once, few and many counts, or a class for expanded clones, and some rows have none.

J gene: TRBJ1-2
V gene: TRBV2
clone size: .
D gene: .
CDR3 DNA: TGTGCCAGCAGTGGAGGGGGTTGGGCAGGGAATGGCTACACCTTC
CDR3 protein: CASSGGGWAGNGYTF

J gene: TRBJ2-2
V gene: TRBV18
clone size: .
D gene: .
CDR3 DNA: TGTGCCAGCTCACCACCGAACCAGGGCCTCACCGGGGAGCTGTTTTTT
CDR3 protein: CASSPPNQGLTGELFF

J gene: TRBJ2-1
V gene: TRBV5-1
clone size: .
D gene: TRBD2
CDR3 DNA: TGCGCCAGCAGCCCCCGGACTAGCGGGGGGGCTAGTGAGCAGTTCTTC
CDR3 protein: CASSPRTSGGASEQFF

J gene: TRBJ2-1
V gene: TRBV13
clone size: .
D gene: TRBD2
CDR3 DNA: TGTGCCAGCAGCCTTCTACTAGCGGGATATTATGAGCAGTTCTTC
CDR3 protein: CASSLLLAGYYEQFF

J gene: TRBJ2-3
V gene: TRBV11-2
clone size: .
D gene: .
CDR3 DNA: TGTGCCAGCAGCTTAGGATTGATCGCTAGCCTGAACACAGATACGCAGTATTTT
CDR3 protein: CASSLGLIASLNTDTQYF

J gene: TRBJ2-6
V gene: TRBV5-6
clone size: .
D gene: .
CDR3 DNA: TGTGCCAGCAGCCGAGTCGGGGCCAACGTCCTGACTTTC
CDR3 protein: CASSRVGANVLTF

J gene: TRBJ1-1
V gene: TRBV6-1
clone size: once
D gene: TRBD1
CDR3 DNA: TGTGCCAGCAGTGAGGACAGGGGGCGGCGCACTGAAGCTTTCTTT
CDR3 protein: CASSEDRGRRTEAFF

J gene: TRBJ1-2
V gene: TRBV28
clone size: few
D gene: .
CDR3 DNA: TGTGCCAGCAGTATCGGGGGGCGAAACTATGGCTACACCTTC
CDR3 protein: CASSIGGRNYGYTF

J gene: TRBJ2-7
V gene: TRBV5-1
clone size: .
D gene: .
CDR3 DNA: TGCGCCAGCAGCTTAGGCAGGGGAGTTGGCTCCTACGAGCAGTACTTC
CDR3 protein: CASSLGRGVGSYEQYF

J gene: TRBJ1-4
V gene: TRBV6-5
clone size: .
D gene: TRBD1
CDR3 DNA: TGTGCCGCAGCGAGGGGGCCAGGTGAAAAACTGTTTTTT
CDR3 protein: CAAARGPGEKLFF

J gene: TRBJ1-1
V gene: TRBV5-1
clone size: .
D gene: TRBD1
CDR3 DNA: TGCGCCAGCAGCTCCGGACAGGGAAACACTGAAGCTTTCTTT
CDR3 protein: CASSSGQGNTEAFF

J gene: TRBJ2-7
V gene: TRBV27
clone size: .
D gene: TRBD1
CDR3 DNA: TGTGCCAGCAGCCGGACAGGGGGTTTCTACGAGCAGTACTTC
CDR3 protein: CASSRTGGFYEQYF

J gene: TRBJ1-5
V gene: TRBV29-1
clone size: .
D gene: .
CDR3 DNA: TGCAGCTGGGCAGAATATCAGCCCCAGCATTTT
CDR3 protein: CSWAEYQPQHF

J gene: TRBJ1-1
V gene: TRBV18
clone size: .
D gene: TRBD1
CDR3 DNA: TGTGCCAGCTCACCGGGCAGGGGGACTGAAGCTTTCTTT
CDR3 protein: CASSPGRGTEAFF

J gene: TRBJ2-7
V gene: TRBV29-1
clone size: .
D gene: TRBD2
CDR3 DNA: TGCAGCGTAGGACTAGCGGGGCCCTACGAGCAGTACTTC
CDR3 protein: CSVGLAGPYEQYF

J gene: TRBJ1-2
V gene: TRBV6-5
clone size: .
D gene: .
CDR3 DNA: TGTGCCAGCAGTTCCCCACGGACTGCACATGGCTACACCTTC
CDR3 protein: CASSSPRTAHGYTF

J gene: TRBJ2-7
V gene: TRBV13
clone size: .
D gene: TRBD1
CDR3 DNA: TGTGCCAGCAGCTTAGGGCAGGGGGCGTCCTACGAGCAGTACTTC
CDR3 protein: CASSLGQGASYEQYF

J gene: TRBJ2-7
V gene: TRBV11-1
clone size: few
D gene: TRBD2
CDR3 DNA: TGTGCCAGCAGCTTACAACTAGCGGGCTACGAGCAGTACTTC
CDR3 protein: CASSLQLAGYEQYF

J gene: TRBJ2-7
V gene: TRBV5-1
clone size: .
D gene: .
CDR3 DNA: TGCGCCAGCAGCTCATCCTACGAGCAGTACTTC
CDR3 protein: CASSSSYEQYF

J gene: TRBJ2-5
V gene: TRBV7-8
clone size: once
D gene: TRBD2
CDR3 DNA: TGTGCCAGCAGATTTGCAAGCGGGGGGGAAAAGACCCAGTACTTC
CDR3 protein: CASRFASGGEKTQYF

J gene: TRBJ1-1
V gene: TRBV18
clone size: .
D gene: TRBD1
CDR3 DNA: TGTGCCAGCTCACCGGGACAGGGTCTTCTCGTGTCTGTAGCTTTCTTT
CDR3 protein: CASSPGQGLLVSVAFF

J gene: TRBJ2-1
V gene: TRBV9
clone size: .
D gene: TRBD2
CDR3 DNA: TGTGCCAGCAGCACCGGGACTAGCGGGGGTAGGGATGAGCAGTTCTTC
CDR3 protein: CASSTGTSGGRDEQFF

J gene: TRBJ1-5
V gene: TRBV19
clone size: .
D gene: TRBD1
CDR3 DNA: TGTGCCAGTAGTATAGGGGGGGGACAGGGTTTTCAGCCCCAGCATTTT
CDR3 protein: CASSIGGGQGFQPQHF

J gene: TRBJ1-5
V gene: TRBV2
clone size: once
D gene: .
CDR3 DNA: TGTGCCAGCAGTGTCGACCGGGGGAGCAATCAGCCCCAGCATTTT
CDR3 protein: CASSVDRGSNQPQHF

J gene: TRBJ1-5
V gene: TRBV6-6
clone size: .
D gene: .
CDR3 DNA: TGTGCCAGCAGTTCTCGCGGGGGCAATCAGCCCCAGCATTTT
CDR3 protein: CASSSRGGNQPQHF

J gene: TRBJ1-2
V gene: TRBV7-9
clone size: .
D gene: .
CDR3 DNA: TGTGCCAGCAGCTTGGTTAAGAGGGCAGGCTACACCTTC
CDR3 protein: CASSLVKRAGYTF

J gene: TRBJ2-3
V gene: TRBV29-1
clone size: .
D gene: TRBD2
CDR3 DNA: TGCAGCGTTCAGCCGAGCGGGGTCGGGGGAGATACGCAGTATTTT
CDR3 protein: CSVQPSGVGGDTQYF

J gene: TRBJ1-3
V gene: TRBV30
clone size: .
D gene: .
CDR3 DNA: TGTGCCTGGACTACCGGGAGCTCTGGAAACACCATATATTTT
CDR3 protein: CAWTTGSSGNTIYF

J gene: TRBJ1-3
V gene: TRBV5-1
clone size: .
D gene: TRBD1
CDR3 DNA: TGCGCCAGCAGCTTGACCCCGGGACAGGGCCGGTCTGGAAACACCATATATTTT
CDR3 protein: CASSLTPGQGRSGNTIYF

J gene: TRBJ1-2
V gene: TRBV7-9
clone size: once
D gene: .
CDR3 DNA: TGTGCCAGCAGCTCTAGGGACATCAATGGCTACACCTTC
CDR3 protein: CASSSRDINGYTF

J gene: TRBJ1-2
V gene: TRBV18
clone size: .
D gene: TRBD1
CDR3 DNA: TGTGCCAGCTCCCCTGCCCGGGACAGCCATGGCTACACCTTC
CDR3 protein: CASSPARDSHGYTF

J gene: TRBJ2-7
V gene: TRBV6-1
clone size: .
D gene: .
CDR3 DNA: TGTGCCAGCGAATTAAGCCCCGATATTGGCGAGCAGTACTTC
CDR3 protein: CASELSPDIGEQYF

J gene: TRBJ2-2
V gene: TRBV5-6
clone size: .
D gene: .
CDR3 DNA: TGTGCCAGCAGCTCACAGGCCTTAACCGGGGAGCTGTTTTTT
CDR3 protein: CASSSQALTGELFF

J gene: TRBJ1-5
V gene: TRBV10-3
clone size: few
D gene: TRBD1
CDR3 DNA: TGTGCCATCAGTGAGTCTAACAGGGGAAGCAATCAGCCCCAGCATTTT
CDR3 protein: CAISESNRGSNQPQHF

J gene: TRBJ2-7
V gene: TRBV7-2
clone size: .
D gene: .
CDR3 DNA: TGTGCCAGCAGCCCGGCCTACGAGCAGTACTTC
CDR3 protein: CASSPAYEQYF

J gene: TRBJ1-2
V gene: TRBV19
clone size: .
D gene: .
CDR3 DNA: TGTGCCAGTAAGGGCGGGATTTATGGCTACACCTTC
CDR3 protein: CASKGGIYGYTF

J gene: TRBJ2-1
V gene: TRBV29-1
clone size: .
D gene: TRBD1
CDR3 DNA: TGCAGCGTTGTCGACAGGGGCTACAATGAGCAGTTCTTC
CDR3 protein: CSVVDRGYNEQFF

J gene: TRBJ1-4
V gene: TRBV30
clone size: .
D gene: .
CDR3 DNA: TGTGCCTGGAGTAGGGGGTCTTCCGCAGGTGAAAAACTGTTTTTT
CDR3 protein: CAWSRGSSAGEKLFF

J gene: TRBJ2-3
V gene: TRBV11-2
clone size: .
D gene: .
CDR3 DNA: TGTGCCAGCAGCCCGACTCGAAATTACGCAGATACGCAGTATTTT
CDR3 protein: CASSPTRNYADTQYF

J gene: TRBJ1-2
V gene: TRBV19
clone size: .
D gene: .
CDR3 DNA: TGTGCCAGTAGTATCAGTAGGTTGACTCCAGGCTACACCTTC
CDR3 protein: CASSISRLTPGYTF

J gene: TRBJ1-4
V gene: TRBV11-2
clone size: .
D gene: TRBD1
CDR3 DNA: TGTGCCAGCAGCCCTGGACAGGGGGGTAGGGAGAAACTGTTTTTT
CDR3 protein: CASSPGQGGREKLFF

J gene: TRBJ2-1
V gene: TRBV5-1
clone size: .
D gene: TRBD1
CDR3 DNA: TGCGCCAGCAGCCCGACCCAAGGGGGCGCGGTGGTCTACAATGAGCAGTTCTTC
CDR3 protein: CASSPTQGGAVVYNEQFF